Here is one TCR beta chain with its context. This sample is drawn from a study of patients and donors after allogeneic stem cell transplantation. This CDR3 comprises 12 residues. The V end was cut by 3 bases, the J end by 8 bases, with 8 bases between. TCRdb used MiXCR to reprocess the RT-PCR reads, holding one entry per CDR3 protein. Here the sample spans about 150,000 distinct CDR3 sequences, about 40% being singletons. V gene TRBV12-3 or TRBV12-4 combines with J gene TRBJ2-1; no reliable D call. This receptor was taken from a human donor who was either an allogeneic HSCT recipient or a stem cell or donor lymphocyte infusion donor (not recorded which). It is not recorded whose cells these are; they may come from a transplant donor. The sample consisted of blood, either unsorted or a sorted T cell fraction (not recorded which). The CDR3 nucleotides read TGTGCCAGCAGTTTCACCAGAGATGAGCAGTTCTTC. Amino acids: CASSFTRDEQFF.